This TCR beta chain was observed in a study of OX40 agonist ivuxolimab in advanced cancers. TCRdb's table, derived via immunoSEQ multiplex PCR, lists solely in-frame clones and lacks some. The sample lists roughly 61,000 clones; approximately 91% were seen once. Germline V gene sequence: CDR1 MDHEN, CDR2 SYDVKM. The CDR3 totals 13 residues. V shed 2 bases and J shed 4 bases, with 8 bases lying between them. The sequence was obtained from an adult with an advanced solid tumor such as melanoma, head and neck, liver or kidney cancer. Sequenced here: CD4+ or CD8+ T cells sorted from blood, sampled in a trial of the OX40 agonist ivuxolimab. The gene calls are TRBV28 and TRBJ1-2, with D maybe TRBD1 (5 bases). DNA for the CDR3: TGTGCCAGCAGTTTAGGGGGATCCTATGGCTACACCTTC. Translation gives CASSLGGSYGYTF.